Sequencing of this TCR beta chain was carried out in a study of molecular identifiers for immune sequencing clone quantification. The CDR3 runs to 12 residues. V was cut by 4 bases and J by 7 bases, with 10 bases left in between. The germline V gene encodes CDR1 SGHTA and CDR2 FQGNSA. One entry per CDR3 protein, called by TCRdb with MiXCR from the PCR reads. This table holds about 320,000 distinct CDR3 sequences, about a quarter found once. This clonotype was seen at least ten times. Its antigen is still unknown. Findings and limits, study-wide: Because of identical TCR molecules sharing a barcode, sizes of highly expanded clones could be underestimated.

This TCR derives from a human donor in good health. Some libraries in this study had Jurkat cell RNA spiked in. The chain joins TRBV7-2 to TRBJ1-1; a weak D match, TRBD1 (5 bases). The source material was naive CD8+ T cells from blood, with Jurkat cell RNA spiked in. As for subset: FACS-sorted CD8+CD4-CCR7+CD45RA+ naive T cells. The chain's CDR3 is CASSYGTGEAFF. The CDR3, as DNA: TGTGCCAGCAGCTACGGGACTGGTGAAGCTTTCTTT.